This T cell receptor (beta chain) was retrieved from a study of blood T cell repertoires in COVID-19. Study-level information: Spain, Italy and the United States supplied samples that represented acute and convalescent COVID-19. The analysed material was cDNA or gDNA that came from T cells, B-cell-depleted T cells, or PBMCs.

Original analysis: Reference gene primer amplification gave estimated nucleated cell counts. Sequencing was performed with immunoSEQ multiplex PCR; in TCRdb, only in-frame clones are kept and a portion is missing. The V and J calls and clone size are taken from that table; D and trimming were inferred from the DNA. Of approximately 140,000 clones listed, 85% to 90% are singletons. On this clone: Other DNA sequences within the sample encode an identical CDR3.

Trimming removed 8 bases from V and 0 bases from J; junction bases left unmatched: 1. Germline assignment: CDR1 WNHNN and CDR2 SYGVQD (reference sequence). The CDR3 consists of 12 residues. The receptor was isolated from a man in his fifties with active or convalescent COVID-19. This sequence joins TRBV10-1 and TRBJ2-7; 7 bases fit TRBD1. Sequenced material: peripheral blood. The CDR3 sequence is CASGDSSYEQYF. CDR3 coding DNA: TGCGCCAGCGGGGACAGCTCCTACGAGCAGTACTTC.